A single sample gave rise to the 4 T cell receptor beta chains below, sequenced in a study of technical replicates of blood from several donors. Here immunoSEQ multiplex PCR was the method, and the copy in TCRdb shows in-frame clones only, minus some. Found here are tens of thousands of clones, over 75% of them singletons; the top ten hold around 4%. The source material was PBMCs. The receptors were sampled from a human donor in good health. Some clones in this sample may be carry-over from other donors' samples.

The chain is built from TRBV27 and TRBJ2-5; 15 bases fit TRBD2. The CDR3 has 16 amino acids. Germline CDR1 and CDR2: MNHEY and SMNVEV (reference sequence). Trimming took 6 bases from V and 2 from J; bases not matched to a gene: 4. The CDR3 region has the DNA TGTGCCAGCAGCAGGACTAGCGGGAGGGTACAAGAGACCCAGTACTTC. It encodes CASSRTSGRVQETQYF.

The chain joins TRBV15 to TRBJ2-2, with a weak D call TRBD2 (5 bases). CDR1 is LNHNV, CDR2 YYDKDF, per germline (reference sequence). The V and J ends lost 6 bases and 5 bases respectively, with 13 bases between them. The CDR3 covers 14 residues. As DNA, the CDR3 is TGTGCCACCAGTCAGCCTCGACTAACCGGGGAGCTGTTTTTT. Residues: CATSQPRLTGELFF.

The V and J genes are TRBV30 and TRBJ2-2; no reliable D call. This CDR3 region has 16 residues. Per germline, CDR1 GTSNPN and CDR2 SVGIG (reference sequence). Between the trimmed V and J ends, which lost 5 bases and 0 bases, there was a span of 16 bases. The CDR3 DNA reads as TGTGCCTGGGGCCCCAGTCATTCCTCGAACACCGGGGAGCTGTTTTTT. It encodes CAWGPSHSSNTGELFF.

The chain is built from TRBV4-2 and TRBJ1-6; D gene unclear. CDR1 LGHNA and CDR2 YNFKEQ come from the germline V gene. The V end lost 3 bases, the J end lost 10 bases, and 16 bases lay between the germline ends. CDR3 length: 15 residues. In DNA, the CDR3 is TGTGCCAGCAGCCAGACCCTTGGAGGAAACTCACCCCTCCACTTT. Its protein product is CASSQTLGGNSPLHF.